This TCR beta chain was captured by sequencing in a study of human T cells and chemical hapten exposure. CDR3 length: 14 amino acids. Germline V gives CDR1 SGHRS, CDR2 YFSETQ. Trimming took off 4 bases at V and 3 bases at J, with 10 bases between the two ends. This clonotype showed up just a few times. Indicated time point: patch test 2, 6 weeks after DPC sensitization. This sample's treatment: therapeutic diphenylcyclopropenone sensitization with weekly scalp DPC. Each donor was an alopecia patient between 18 and 70 years of age who qualified for DPC. Unique molecular identifiers were affixed to discrete cDNA molecules within the library. TCRdb fed the RACE reads into MiXCR, producing one record per CDR3 protein. Of 80,000 to 100,000 distinct CDR3 sequences listed, about 10% are singletons.

The sequence was collected from a woman aged 45 to 65 with alopecia areata. Some clones in this sample may be carry-over from other donors' samples. The sample was whole blood, taken in connection with sensitization to the hapten diphenylcyclopropenone (DPC). The rearrangement links TRBV5-1 to TRBJ1-4; D ambiguous. This CDR3 is CASSQGNSNEKLFF. The DNA for the CDR3 is TGCGCCAGCAGCCAAGGAAATTCTAATGAAAAACTGTTTTTT.